Shown below are 25 T cell receptor beta chains from a single sample sequenced in a study of radiotherapy plus CTLA-4 blockade in lung cancer. The table came from immunoSEQ multiplex PCR; TCRdb's copy has only in-frame clones and leaves some out. Among around 80,000 clones, 74% were seen once, and the ten largest hold more than 9%. Sequences were derived from peripheral blood, sampled from a patient treated with radiotherapy plus ipilimumab. The receptors originated from a human donor with non-small cell lung cancer whose response to radiotherapy plus ipilimumab could not be evaluated.

J is TRBJ2-7 and V is TRBV7-9; the D is unclear. CDR1 SEHNR and CDR2 FQNEAQ come from the germline V gene (reference sequence). Between the trimmed V and J ends, which lost 3 bases and 2 bases, there was a span of 8 bases. There are 13 residues in the CDR3. In DNA form, the CDR3 reads TGTGCCAGCAGCTTGGCCCTCACCTACGAGCAGTACTTC. Amino acids: CASSLALTYEQYF.

This chain's CDR3 is CASSSAGGPRTGELFF. For the CDR3, the DNA is TGTGCCAGCAGCTCAGCCGGGGGGCCGAGAACCGGGGAGCTGTTTTTT. V gene TRBV5-4 combines with J gene TRBJ2-2, with a possible D match to TRBD2 (7 bases). CDR3 length equals 16 residues. Germline loops: CDR1 SGHNT, CDR2 YYREEE (reference sequence). Trimming left V 3 bases short and J 5 bases short, with 17 bases between.

This chain links TRBV11-2 with TRBJ2-2; D might be TRBD1 (5 bases). Trimming shortened V by 2 bases and J by 4 bases, and 20 bases separated the two germline ends. The CDR3 covers 18 residues. Per the germline V gene, CDR1 is SGHAT and CDR2 is FQNNGV. The CDR3 nucleotides are TGTGCCAGCAGCTTAAGTTTTAGAGTGGGGCGCGCCACCGGGGAGCTGTTTTTT. It specifies CASSLSFRVGRATGELFF.

V is TRBV5-6 and J is TRBJ1-3; D remains unclear. The CDR3 extends over 15 amino acids. Germline assignment: CDR1 SGHDT and CDR2 YYEEEE. V lost 4 bases to trimming and J lost 2 bases, with 13 bases between them. CDR3 sequence: CASSPVEAAGNTIYF. The CDR3 nucleotides read TGTGCCAGCAGCCCCGTTGAGGCAGCTGGAAACACCATATATTTT.

CDR3 nucleotides: TGTGCCAGCAGGCCCGGGGGTAACTATGGCTACACCTTC. The encoded protein is CASRPGGNYGYTF. V and J are TRBV6-6 and TRBJ1-2, with TRBD1 as a possible D gene (5 bases). CDR3 size: 13 residues. The V and J ends lost 6 bases and 1 base respectively, with 9 bases between them. Germline-derived CDR1 and CDR2 are MNHNY and SVGAGI (reference sequence).

Comments on this clone: The sample contains more than one DNA sequence encoding this CDR3. The V call is TRBV5-1, the J call TRBJ2-7, with 9 bases fitting TRBD1. Trimming at V came to 4 bases and at J to 6 bases, leaving 5 bases not matched to a gene. Germline CDR1 is SGHRS and CDR2 is YFSETQ. The CDR3 covers 13 residues. The CDR3 is CASSLGTGSEQYF. The CDR3 DNA follows: TGCGCCAGCAGCCTAGGGACAGGGAGCGAGCAGTACTTC.

The chain recombines TRBV7-2 with TRBJ2-7; 14 bases agree with TRBD2. Germline V gene sequence: CDR1 SGHTA, CDR2 FQGNSA. V lost 5 bases to trimming and J lost 3 bases; unmatched junction nucleotides: 3. The CDR3 is made up of 15 amino acids. The DNA of the CDR3 is TGTGCCAGCAGCCCAGGGACTAGCGGGGGCTACGAGCAGTACTTC. The encoded protein is CASSPGTSGGYEQYF.

This clone came up a few times. The gene calls are TRBV6-1 and TRBJ1-4; D is unclear. The CDR3 is made up of 15 amino acids. Per germline, CDR1 MNHNS and CDR2 SASEGT. The V gene lost 2 bases and the J gene lost 2 bases, with 9 bases spanning the gap. The CDR3, as DNA: TGTGCCAGCAGTGAAACCGGGAGGACTAATGAAAAACTGTTTTTT. Translating it yields CASSETGRTNEKLFF.

V gene TRBV5-6 combines with J gene TRBJ1-5; TRBD1 agrees at 9 bases. V lost 4 bases and J lost 5; bases outside the gene matches: 1. Germline lookup yields CDR1 SGHDT and CDR2 YYEEEE. CDR3 length equals 13 residues. CDR3 in amino acids: CASSRTGDQPQHF. CDR3 nucleotide sequence: TGTGCCAGCAGCCGGACAGGGGATCAGCCCCAGCATTTT.

As for this clone: Germline is not matched at one junction end, which may reflect a read error. Other DNA sequences in the same sample also yield this CDR3. The chain has TRBV19 and TRBJ1-1, with 8 bases fitting TRBD1. The germline V gene encodes CDR1 LNHDA and CDR2 SQIVND (reference sequence). The CDR3 covers 14 residues. CDR3 nucleotide sequence: TGTGCCAGTAGTACGCGACAGGGGAACACTGAAGCCTTCTTT. It yields the protein CASSTRQGNTEAFF.

The chain recombines TRBV27 with TRBJ1-4; D not certain. The CDR3 has 11 residues. Trimming took off 11 bases at V and 8 bases at J, with 12 bases between the two ends. The germline CDR1 and CDR2 sequences are MNHEY and SMNVEV (reference sequence). This CDR3 reads CAEGRGEKLFF. The CDR3 DNA follows: TGTGCCGAAGGGCGCGGGGAAAAACTGTTTTTT.

This chain links TRBV4-3 with TRBJ2-7; 8 nucleotides match TRBD1. CDR1 is LGHNA and CDR2 is YSLEER in the germline V gene. The J segment lost 2 bases and the V segment lost 4 bases, leaving 4 bases of the junction unmatched. This CDR3 region has 14 residues. The CDR3 loop is CASSLGQGAYEQYF. CDR3 sequence (DNA): TGCGCCAGCAGCCTTGGACAGGGTGCCTACGAGCAGTACTTC.

This chain links TRBV11-2 with TRBJ1-5, with a tentative D call TRBD1 (6 bases). The CDR3 has 13 amino acids. Trimming removed 5 bases at V and 4 bases at J, with 9 bases between. The germline V gene encodes CDR1 SGHAT and CDR2 FQNNGV. CDR3 DNA: TGTGCCAGCAGCACAGGGCGGAATCAGCCCCAGCATTTT. Translation gives CASSTGRNQPQHF.

As to this clone: At one boundary the junction diverges from the germline segment, which might be a read error. This chain uses TRBV6-1 with TRBJ1-6, with 9 bases identical to TRBD1. Per germline, CDR1 MNHNS and CDR2 SASEGT. This CDR3 region has 16 residues. The CDR3 DNA reads as TGTGCCAGCAGGGAAGGACAGGGGAGGGAGAATTCACCCCTCCACTTT. Amino acid sequence: CASREGQGRENSPLHF.

The chain is built from TRBV5-5 and TRBJ2-5, with no clear D. Germline V gene data show CDR1 as SGHKS and CDR2 as YYEKEE (reference sequence). V dropped 6 bases and J dropped 2 bases, with 20 bases sitting between them. This CDR3 has 16 amino acids. CDR3 sequence reads: CASTTIIGRLQETQYF. In DNA, the CDR3 is TGTGCCAGCACTACTATCATTGGTCGGTTGCAAGAGACCCAGTACTTC.

The chain recombines TRBV7-8 with TRBJ1-1; 8 nucleotides agree with TRBD1. V lost 5 bases to trimming and J lost 2 bases; unmatched junction nucleotides: 7. Germline V lookup: CDR1 SGHVS, CDR2 FQNEAQ. The CDR3 is 15 residues long. CDR3 nucleotides: TGTGCCAGCAGCAGATGGGACAGGTTAAACACTGAAGCTTTCTTT. The encoded protein is CASSRWDRLNTEAFF.

The gene calls are TRBV19 and TRBJ1-1, with 7 bases fitting TRBD1. With V trimmed by 8 bases and J by 5 bases, 8 bases remained unmatched. The germline V gene encodes CDR1 LNHDA and CDR2 SQIVND (reference sequence). CDR3 length equals 13 residues. The CDR3 region has the DNA TGTGCCAGTGGCACAGGGGTGGGAACTGAAGCTTTCTTT. Amino acids: CASGTGVGTEAFF.

This sequence joins TRBV6-6 and TRBJ2-1, with 12 bases identical to TRBD2. There are 14 residues in the CDR3. Germline values: CDR1 MNHNY, CDR2 SVGAGI (reference sequence). Germline trimming cut 7 bases from V and 15 bases from J; bases unmatched to any gene: 13. The CDR3 sequence: CASTLAGGPGGTFF. The CDR3 DNA sequence: TGTGCCAGCACTCTAGCGGGAGGGCCGGGGGGAACGTTCTTC.

This clone appeared once. The rearrangement links TRBV9 to TRBJ2-1, with a weak D call TRBD2 (5 bases). Germline V gene data show CDR1 as SGDLS and CDR2 as YYNGEE. The CDR3 covers 15 residues. V was shortened by 4 bases and J by 8 bases, with 19 bases between the two germline ends. The CDR3 reads CASSLEQRSMDEQFF. In DNA form, the CDR3 reads TGTGCCAGCAGCTTAGAACAGCGGAGTATGGATGAGCAGTTCTTC.

This chain joins TRBV19 and TRBJ2-1, with unresolved D. CDR1 and CDR2 (germline): LNHDA, SQIVND (reference sequence). V was pared by 1 base and J by 3 bases, with 7 bases between. The CDR3 extends over 14 amino acids. The CDR3 sequence is CASSIGGRYNEQFF. CDR3 DNA sequence: TGTGCCAGTAGTATAGGAGGTCGCTACAATGAGCAGTTCTTC.

V and J are TRBV6-1 and TRBJ2-1, with D unresolved. The V gene lost 0 bases and the J gene lost 0 bases, with 15 bases spanning the gap. This CDR3 region has 18 residues. CDR1 and CDR2 (germline): MNHNS, SASEGT. The CDR3 region has the DNA TGTGCCAGCAGTGAAGCGCTTTTTACCTTCAGCTCCTACAATGAGCAGTTCTTC. It codes for CASSEALFTFSSYNEQFF.

This clone has more than one count but fewer than ten. This chain connects TRBV9 to TRBJ2-2; TRBD2 aligns across 7 bases. The J segment lost 6 bases and the V segment lost 4 bases, leaving 12 bases of the junction unmatched. The germline gives CDR1 SGDLS, CDR2 YYNGEE. The CDR3 sequence is 16 residues long. The CDR3 sequence is CASSPRGVTGAGELFF. The CDR3, as DNA: TGTGCCAGCAGCCCTCGGGGGGTAACCGGGGCCGGGGAGCTGTTTTTT.

The rearrangement links TRBV6-1 to TRBJ1-3; the D is unclear. CDR1 and CDR2 (germline): MNHNS, SASEGT. The CDR3 totals 14 residues. The V end was cut by 5 bases, the J end by 6 bases, with 14 bases between. CDR3: CASSPTFVENTIYF. For the CDR3, the DNA is TGTGCCAGCAGTCCGACATTTGTGGAAAACACCATATATTTT.

The gene calls are TRBV5-4 and TRBJ2-1, with a tentative D call TRBD1 (5 bases). Germline assignment: CDR1 SGHNT and CDR2 YYREEE (reference sequence). The CDR3 is 15 amino acids. The V gene lost 0 bases and the J gene lost 1 base, with 8 bases spanning the gap. The CDR3 spells CASSLGTTSYNEQFF. CDR3 DNA sequence: TGTGCCAGCAGCTTGGGGACAACGTCCTACAATGAGCAGTTCTTC.

V is TRBV7-2 and J is TRBJ2-3; 8 bases are a match to TRBD2. The V and J ends lost 3 bases and 4 bases, in that order; junction bases with no gene match: 6. Germline V gene sequence: CDR1 SGHTA, CDR2 FQGNSA. The CDR3 length is 15 residues. The CDR3 DNA reads as TGTGCCAGCAGCTTTAACGGGGGGGCATCAGATACGCAGTATTTT. Residues: CASSFNGGASDTQYF. Complete variable domain (other parts from reference TRBV7-2 and TRBJ2-3): GAGVSQSPSNKVTEKGKDVELRCDPISGHTALYWYRQSLGQGLEFLIYFQGNSAPDKSGLPSDRFSAERTGGSVSTLTIQRTQQEDSAVYLCASSFNGGASDTQYFGPGTRLTVL.